This TCR beta chain comes out of a study of T cells in Graves' hyperthyroidism and ophthalmopathy. General study results and limits: Most thyroid-expanded clonotypes above 0.001 were also found in blood.

Authors of the study amplified TCR beta CDR3 regions from RNA transcripts. Primed by the HTBI set, a first-round RT-PCR was run on the TCR CDR3. TCRdb re-analysed the multiplex PCR reads in MiXCR, keeping a single row per CDR3 protein. The table records about half a million distinct CDR3 sequences, roughly 23% of them present only once. The CDR3 totals 16 residues. In germline, CDR1 is SGHNT, CDR2 YENEEA. This clonotype was observed once. Its matching antigen is unknown. A read error is possible here, since a much larger clone lies one base away. The clonotype comes from a woman between 65 and 79 years old with Graves' ophthalmopathy. The genes are TRBV11-3 and TRBJ2-3; D gene ambiguous. The sample was blood. The CDR3 protein is CANSRRIPESTDTQYF. The CDR3 DNA is TGTGCCAACAGCCGCCGGATTCCTGAAAGCACAGATACGCAGTATTTT.